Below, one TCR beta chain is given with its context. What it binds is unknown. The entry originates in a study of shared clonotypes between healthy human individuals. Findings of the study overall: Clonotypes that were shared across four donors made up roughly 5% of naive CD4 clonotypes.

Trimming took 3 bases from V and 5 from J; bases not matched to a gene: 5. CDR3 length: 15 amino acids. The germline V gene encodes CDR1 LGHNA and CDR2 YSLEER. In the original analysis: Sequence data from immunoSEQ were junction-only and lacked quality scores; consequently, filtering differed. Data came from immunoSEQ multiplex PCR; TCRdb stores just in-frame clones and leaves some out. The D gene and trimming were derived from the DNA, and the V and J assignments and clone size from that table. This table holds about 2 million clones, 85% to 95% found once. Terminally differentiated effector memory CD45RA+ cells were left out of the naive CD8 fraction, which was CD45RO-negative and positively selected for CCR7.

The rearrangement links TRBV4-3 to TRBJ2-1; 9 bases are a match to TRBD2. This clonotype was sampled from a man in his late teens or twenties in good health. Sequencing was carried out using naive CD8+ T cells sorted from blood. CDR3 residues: CASSHLWTSDNEQFF. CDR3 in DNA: TGCGCCAGCAGCCACCTCTGGACTAGCGACAATGAGCAGTTCTTC.